The subject of this entry is one TCR beta chain. Its matching antigen is unknown. The study ran its PCR with 60 Vbeta and 13 Jbeta primers. Data came from immunoSEQ multiplex PCR; TCRdb stores just in-frame clones and leaves some out. This table holds 120,000 to 150,000 clones, around 79% found once. The V gene lost 7 bases and the J gene lost 1 base, with 9 bases spanning the gap. The CDR3 spans 13 residues. Germline V CDR1 and CDR2: ENHRY, SYGVKD. These data originate in a study of cytomegalovirus exposure and HLA in healthy donors. Regarding the study as a whole: Common viral pathogens seemed, in a later analysis, to connect with several of the most significant clusters. Later work found most CMV-associated TCR beta chains apparently HLA-restricted. Reported results showed that the classifier diagnosed cytomegalovirus status with high specificity and sensitivity. The authors later found HLA-associated TCR beta chains more clonally expanded than equally common others.

This rearrangement joins TRBV10-3 to TRBJ2-3; D gene uncertain. The source material was PBMCs. The clonotype was recovered from a woman aged 40 to 50 in good health and CMV-seropositive. In nucleotides, the CDR3 is TGTGCCATCACGGGTAGAGGCACAGATACGCAGTATTTT. It encodes CAITGRGTDTQYF.